This TCR beta chain was found in a study of control samples from healthy donors and cancer patients. This table comes from immunoSEQ multiplex PCR, and its TCRdb copy is limited to in-frame clones, with some not included. This sample has roughly 400,000 clones, with 90% found just once. V was trimmed by 6 bases and J by 2 bases, leaving 17 bases between them. This CDR3 spans 15 amino acids. Per germline, CDR1 MDHEN and CDR2 SYDVKM. The sequenced sample consisted of PBMCs. The chain links TRBV28 to TRBJ2-7, with D perhaps TRBD2 (6 bases). This receptor was identified in a middle-aged man with head and neck cancer. The DNA of the CDR3 is TGTGCCAGCAGGCGCTCGGGACTTCCCACCTACGAGCAGTACTTC. It encodes CASRRSGLPTYEQYF.